This T cell receptor (beta chain) was found in a study of blood T cell repertoires in COVID-19. Across the study: The cDNA or gDNA used as material had been derived from T cells, B-cell-depleted T cells, or PBMCs.

The method was immunoSEQ multiplex PCR; TCRdb's version includes in-frame clones alone and lacks a portion of them. Counted here are approximately 120,000 clones, around 85% occurring once; the ten biggest clones make up around 3.3%. In germline, CDR1 is DFQATT, CDR2 SNEGSKA (reference sequence). The CDR3 runs 15 residues. Trimming removed 3 bases at V and 2 bases at J, with 17 bases between. Seattle researchers signed up patients amid active infection and tracked them longitudinally. This sequence joins TRBV20-1 and TRBJ2-7, with D perhaps matching TRBD1 (6 bases). Material: peripheral blood. This receptor was taken from a woman over 75 with COVID-19, enrolled during active disease. CDR3 sequence reads: CSASTTGQVPYEQYF. CDR3 bases: TGCAGTGCTAGTACCACAGGGCAGGTCCCCTACGAGCAGTACTTC.